Presented here are 17 T cell receptor beta chains from one specimen sequenced in a study of cytomegalovirus exposure and HLA in healthy donors. PCR amplification relied on 60 Vbeta primers (plus 13 Jbeta primers). Libraries were prepared by immunoSEQ multiplex PCR; TCRdb keeps only in-frame clonotypes and omits some of them. The sample carries some 120,000 clones, under 20% recorded once. The sample taken for sequencing was PBMCs. These receptors were taken from a female donor in good health and CMV-seropositive.

The rearrangement joins TRBV30 to TRBJ1-2; D unresolved. This CDR3 is 11 amino acids long. The V end lost 4 bases, the J end lost 5 bases, and 8 bases lay between the germline ends. Germline CDR1 and CDR2: GTSNPN and SVGIG (reference sequence). In nucleotides, the CDR3 is TGTGCCTGGAATCGGGGATATGGCTACACCTTC. This codes for CAWNRGYGYTF.

This clone was counted between two and nine times. The V gene is TRBV5-1, the J gene TRBJ1-4, with D possibly being TRBD1 (6 bases). Germline CDR1 reads SGHRS; CDR2 reads YFSETQ. This CDR3 region has 16 residues. V was shortened by 3 bases and J by 2 bases, with 14 bases between the two germline ends. The CDR3: CASSSTGLGTNEKLFF. The CDR3 nucleotides are TGCGCCAGCAGCTCTACAGGGTTGGGCACTAATGAAAAACTGTTTTTT. Variable domain in full (rest from reference TRBV5-1 and TRBJ1-4): KAGVTQTPRYLIKTRGQQVTLSCSPISGHRSVSWYQQTPGQGLQFLFEYFSETQRNKGNFPGRFSGRQFSNSRSEMNVSTLELGDSALYLCASSSTGLGTNEKLFFGSGTQLSVL.

This clone occurred a few times. The J gene is TRBJ2-7, the V gene TRBV5-1, with 7 bases aligning to TRBD2. V trimming: 4 bases; J trimming: 4 bases; junction bases outside the gene matches: 11. This CDR3 region has 15 residues. Germline V gives CDR1 SGHRS, CDR2 YFSETQ. The CDR3 coding sequence is TGCGCCAGCAGCCTGACCGGAAGCGGGGAGTACGAGCAGTACTTC. Translation: CASSLTGSGEYEQYF.

The chain is built from TRBV4-2 and TRBJ2-3; 8 nucleotides agree with TRBD1. This CDR3 spans 15 amino acids. The germline gives CDR1 LGHNA, CDR2 YNFKEQ. The junction had 7 bases not matched to a gene; V was cut back by 4 bases and J by 4 bases. CDR3 nucleotide sequence: TGTGCCAGCAGCCTCCAGGGGGCGTCCGCAGATACGCAGTATTTT. This sequence encodes CASSLQGASADTQYF.

This clone was observed a few times. This rearrangement joins TRBV30 to TRBJ2-2; D not resolved. Germline V gene data show CDR1 as GTSNPN and CDR2 as SVGIG (reference sequence). The CDR3 covers 13 residues. The V and J ends lost 0 bases and 2 bases respectively, with 4 bases between them. In DNA form, the CDR3 reads TGTGCCTGGAGTGTACTAAACACCGGGGAGCTGTTTTTT. It is translated as CAWSVLNTGELFF.

The chain is built from TRBV29-1 and TRBJ2-1; 11 bases match TRBD1. V dropped 0 bases and J dropped 6; count of bases not matched to a gene: 4. Germline V gives CDR1 SQVTM, CDR2 ANQGSEA. The length of the CDR3 is 15 residues. The CDR3 here is CSVEDGTGGVNEQFF. In DNA, the CDR3 is TGCAGCGTTGAAGATGGGACAGGGGGGGTCAATGAGCAGTTCTTC.

This chain uses TRBV6-5 with TRBJ1-1; TRBD1 matches 8 bases. Germline V gene lookup returns CDR1 MNHEY and CDR2 SVGAGI. Trimming cost V 7 bases and J 1 base; bases outside gene matches: 2. This CDR3 comprises 13 residues. For the CDR3, the DNA is TGTGCCAGCAAAGGACAGGGGAACACTGAAGCTTTCTTT. Translated, it gives CASKGQGNTEAFF.

About this clone itself: In the same sample, other DNA sequences code for this CDR3. The CDR3 spells CASQSGTNKYEQYF. As DNA, the CDR3 is TGCGCCAGCCAGAGCGGGACAAACAAATACGAGCAGTACTTC. This chain links TRBV4-1 with TRBJ2-7, with D tentatively TRBD2 (7 bases). Trimming pared 8 bases from V and 4 bases from J, leaving 18 bases between. This CDR3 contains 14 residues. Germline V gene sequence: CDR1 MGHRA, CDR2 YSYEKL.

The table lists this clone with a few counts. The chain carries TRBV19 and TRBJ2-2; the D gene is possibly TRBD1 (6 bases). Between the trimmed V and J ends, which lost 6 bases and 8 bases, there was a span of 7 bases. The CDR3 extends over 11 amino acids. Germline V gene sequence: CDR1 LNHDA, CDR2 SQIVND (reference sequence). The CDR3 sequence: CASSRGGELFF. Written as DNA, the CDR3 is TGTGCCAGTAGCAGGGGAGGGGAGCTGTTTTTT.

The chain joins TRBV5-1 to TRBJ2-7; perhaps TRBD1 as D (6 bases). In germline, CDR1 is SGHRS, CDR2 YFSETQ. CDR3 length: 14 residues. With 4 bases removed from V and 4 bases from J, the gap between germline ends came to 15 bases. The CDR3 sequence: CASSEDSWGYEQYF. As DNA, the CDR3 is TGCGCCAGCAGCGAGGACAGTTGGGGTTACGAGCAGTACTTC.

This clone has just a few counts. V usage is TRBV29-1 and J usage is TRBJ1-1; D not certain. This CDR3 spans 11 amino acids. Trimming pared 4 bases from V and 3 bases from J, leaving 6 bases between. Per the germline V gene, CDR1 is SQVTM and CDR2 is ANQGSEA. This CDR3 reads CSVVGYTEAFF. The CDR3 bases are TGCAGCGTTGTCGGGTACACTGAAGCTTTCTTT. Full variable domain (remainder filled in from reference TRBV29-1 and TRBJ1-1): SAVISQKPSRDICQRGTSLTIQCQVDSQVTMMFWYRQQPGQSLTLIATANQGSEATYESGFVIDKFPISRPNLTFSTLTVSNMSPEDSSIYLCSVVGYTEAFFGQGTRLTVV.

The chain uses TRBV5-1 and TRBJ2-3; 9 positions match TRBD2. V lost 3 bases and J lost 4; bases outside the gene matches: 15. The germline gives CDR1 SGHRS, CDR2 YFSETQ. The CDR3 extends over 18 amino acids. In DNA form, the CDR3 reads TGCGCCAGCAGCTCGCTTCCGACTAGCGGAGTAGAAGCAGATACGCAGTATTTT. Its translation is CASSSLPTSGVEADTQYF. Full variable domain (remainder filled in from reference TRBV5-1 and TRBJ2-3): KAGVTQTPRYLIKTRGQQVTLSCSPISGHRSVSWYQQTPGQGLQFLFEYFSETQRNKGNFPGRFSGRQFSNSRSEMNVSTLELGDSALYLCASSSLPTSGVEADTQYFGPGTRLTVL.

This chain links TRBV5-5 with TRBJ2-5; 9 bases map to TRBD1. After removal of 10 bases from V and 4 bases from J, the junction contained 5 bases not matched to a gene. Germline CDR1 is SGHKS and CDR2 is YYEKEE (reference sequence). The CDR3 contains 12 residues. CDR3 amino acids: CAGGQGRETQYF. For the CDR3, the DNA is TGTGCCGGTGGACAGGGGCGAGAGACCCAGTACTTC.

The chain uses TRBV27 and TRBJ2-3, with TRBD1 matching 9 bases. CDR3 length: 14 residues. From germline, CDR1 is MNHEY and CDR2 SMNVEV (reference sequence). V lost 7 bases and J lost 1; bases outside the gene matches: 3. CDR3 loop: CASTRTGGTDTQYF. DNA for the CDR3: TGTGCCAGCACGCGGACAGGGGGCACAGATACGCAGTATTTT.

The rearrangement joins TRBV7-8 to TRBJ1-4; no reliable D call. V dropped 2 bases and J dropped 4 bases, with 8 bases sitting between them. The CDR3 extends over 14 amino acids. Germline V gene lookup returns CDR1 SGHVS and CDR2 FQNEAQ. DNA for the CDR3: TGTGCCAGCAGCTTATTCGGGATTAATGAAAAACTGTTTTTT. Translating it yields CASSLFGINEKLFF.

This clone was counted between two and nine times. This chain connects TRBV7-8 to TRBJ2-3; TRBD2 agrees at 9 bases. Trimming at V came to 5 bases and at J to 5 bases, leaving 11 bases not matched to a gene. CDR3 length equals 16 residues. Germline V gene lookup returns CDR1 SGHVS and CDR2 FQNEAQ. The CDR3 loop is CASSTGLAEGLDTQYF. The CDR3 DNA follows: TGTGCCAGCAGCACGGGACTAGCCGAAGGGTTAGATACGCAGTATTTT.

The chain links TRBV28 to TRBJ1-1; D possibly corresponds to TRBD1 (6 bases). Trimming removed 6 bases from V and 6 bases from J, with 23 bases in between. The CDR3 runs to 16 residues. Germline V gives CDR1 MDHEN, CDR2 SYDVKM. The CDR3 loop is CASSEVVGTIVPEAFF. The DNA for the CDR3 is TGTGCCAGCAGCGAAGTAGTAGGGACAATAGTCCCTGAAGCTTTCTTT. Drawing the rest from reference TRBV28 and TRBJ1-1, the complete variable domain is DVKVTQSSRYLVKRTGEKVFLECVQDMDHENMFWYRQDPGLGLRLIYFSYDVKMKEKGDIPEGYSVSREKKERFSLILESASTNQTSMYLCASSEVVGTIVPEAFFGQGTRLTVV.